The 8 T cell receptor beta chains below come from one sample, sequenced in a study of graft-versus-host responses after intestinal transplantation. Data came from immunoSEQ multiplex PCR; TCRdb stores just in-frame clones and leaves some out. The sample lists 65,000 to 90,000 clones; 89% were seen once. What these receptors recognize is not known. The sequences come from unstimulated CD8+ T cells sorted from spleen or lymph node cells, collected before intestinal transplant. The receptors here all came from a human donor who received an intestinal transplant.

The chain links TRBV27 to TRBJ2-5; 13 bases agree with TRBD2. Germline values: CDR1 MNHEY, CDR2 SMNVEV (reference sequence). V lost 6 bases to trimming and J lost 5 bases; unmatched junction nucleotides: 6. This CDR3 is 15 amino acids long. CDR3 DNA: TGTGCCAGCAGACCGGGACTAGCGGGATGGGAGACCCAGTACTTC. Translating it yields CASRPGLAGWETQYF.

This clone was seen just once. V usage is TRBV7-2 and J usage is TRBJ1-2; no definite D call. Trimming left V 0 bases short and J 8 bases short, with 16 bases between. The CDR3 totals 15 residues. From germline, CDR1 is SGHTA and CDR2 FQGNSA. Written as DNA, the CDR3 is TGTGCCAGCAGCTTAGCGCGAGGGAGGGTTAAAGGCTACACCTTC. It yields the protein CASSLARGRVKGYTF. Full variable domain (remainder filled in from reference TRBV7-2 and TRBJ1-2): GAGVSQSPSNKVTEKGKDVELRCDPISGHTALYWYRQSLGQGLEFLIYFQGNSAPDKSGLPSDRFSAERTGGSVSTLTIQRTQQEDSAVYLCASSLARGRVKGYTFGSGTRLTVV.

The chain links TRBV27 to TRBJ2-3; TRBD1 agrees at 7 bases. Germline trimming cut 6 bases from V and 2 bases from J; bases unmatched to any gene: 11. The CDR3 is made up of 16 amino acids. CDR1 is MNHEY, CDR2 SMNVEV, per germline (reference sequence). CDR3 protein: CASSYAGTDITDTQYF. In DNA form, the CDR3 reads TGTGCCAGCAGCTATGCCGGGACAGATATCACAGATACGCAGTATTTT.

This clone has a handful of counts. The chain couples TRBV4-2 to TRBJ2-1; 10 bases line up with TRBD1. The V gene end was trimmed by 3 bases and the J gene end by 5 bases; junction bases not matched to a gene: 7. CDR1 is LGHNA and CDR2 is YNFKEQ in the germline V gene. The CDR3 is 16 amino acids. CDR3 nucleotide sequence: TGTGCCAGCAGCCAGGATCCCGGGACAGGGGACAATGAGCAGTTCTTC. This codes for CASSQDPGTGDNEQFF.

The rearrangement joins TRBV19 to TRBJ1-5; 7 bases are shared with TRBD1. V trimming: 7 bases; J trimming: 3 bases; junction bases outside the gene matches: 3. The CDR3 spans 13 residues. Germline CDR1 LNHDA, CDR2 SQIVND (reference sequence). The CDR3 nucleotides read TGTGCCAGTAAGACAGGGCCCAATCAGCCCCAGCATTTT. Translating gives CASKTGPNQPQHF.

J is TRBJ2-6 and V is TRBV19, with D possibly being TRBD2 (5 bases). Trimming shortened V by 4 bases and J by 6 bases, and 13 bases separated the two germline ends. The CDR3 is 15 amino acids. Germline-derived CDR1 and CDR2 are LNHDA and SQIVND (reference sequence). The CDR3 is CASSTSGGMANVLTF. CDR3 nucleotide sequence: TGTGCCAGTAGTACCTCAGGAGGAATGGCCAACGTCCTGACTTTC.

In its sample, this clone was seen once. This sequence joins TRBV27 and TRBJ2-3; 8 bases map to TRBD2. Trimming removed 3 bases from V and 2 bases from J; junction bases left unmatched: 7. In germline, CDR1 is MNHEY, CDR2 SMNVEV (reference sequence). The CDR3 totals 16 residues. The CDR3 loop reads CASSLEAGGSTDTQYF. The CDR3, as DNA: TGTGCCAGCAGTTTGGAGGCGGGAGGCTCCACAGATACGCAGTATTTT.

The V call is TRBV19, the J call TRBJ2-1; D is unresolved. CDR1 is LNHDA and CDR2 is SQIVND in the germline V gene (reference sequence). The V end was cut by 3 bases, the J end by 3 bases, with 12 bases between. CDR3 length: 15 amino acids. CDR3 in amino acids: CASSIPQRGYNEQFF. CDR3 bases: TGTGCCAGTAGTATTCCCCAGAGAGGCTACAATGAGCAGTTCTTC.